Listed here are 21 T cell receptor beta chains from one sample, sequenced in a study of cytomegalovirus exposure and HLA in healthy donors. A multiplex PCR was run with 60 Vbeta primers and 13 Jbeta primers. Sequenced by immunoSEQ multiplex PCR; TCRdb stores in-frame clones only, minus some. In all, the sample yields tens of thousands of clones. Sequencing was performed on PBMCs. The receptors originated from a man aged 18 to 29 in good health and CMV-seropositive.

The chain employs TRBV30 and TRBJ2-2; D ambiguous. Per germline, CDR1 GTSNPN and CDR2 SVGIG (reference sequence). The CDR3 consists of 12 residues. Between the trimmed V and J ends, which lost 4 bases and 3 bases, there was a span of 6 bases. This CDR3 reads CAWKSDTGELFF. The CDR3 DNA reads TGTGCCTGGAAGAGTGACACCGGGGAGCTGTTTTTT.

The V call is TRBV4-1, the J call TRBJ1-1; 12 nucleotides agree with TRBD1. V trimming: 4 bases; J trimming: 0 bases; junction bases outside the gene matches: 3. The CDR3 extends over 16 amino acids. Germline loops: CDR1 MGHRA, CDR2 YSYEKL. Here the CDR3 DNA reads TGCGCCAGCAGCCCTTGGGACAGGGGGCTGAACACTGAAGCTTTCTTT. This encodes CASSPWDRGLNTEAFF.

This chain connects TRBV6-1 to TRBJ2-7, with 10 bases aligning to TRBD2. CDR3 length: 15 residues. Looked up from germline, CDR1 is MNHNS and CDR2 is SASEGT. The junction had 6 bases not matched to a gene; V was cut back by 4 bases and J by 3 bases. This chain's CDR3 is CASSATSGASYEQYF. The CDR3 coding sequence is TGTGCCAGCAGTGCTACTAGCGGGGCTAGCTACGAGCAGTACTTC.

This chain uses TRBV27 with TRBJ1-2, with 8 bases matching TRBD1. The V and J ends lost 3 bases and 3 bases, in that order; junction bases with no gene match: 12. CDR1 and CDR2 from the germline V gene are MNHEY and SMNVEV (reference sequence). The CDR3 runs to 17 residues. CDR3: CASSLRGTGIGDYGYTF. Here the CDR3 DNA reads TGTGCCAGCAGTTTGAGGGGGACAGGCATTGGCGACTATGGCTACACCTTC.

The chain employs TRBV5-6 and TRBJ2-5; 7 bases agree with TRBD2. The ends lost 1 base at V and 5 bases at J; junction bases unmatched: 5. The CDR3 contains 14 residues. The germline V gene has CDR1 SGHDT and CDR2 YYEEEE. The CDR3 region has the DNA TGTGCCAGCAGCTTGAGGCAGGGAGGGGAGACCCAGTACTTC. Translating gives CASSLRQGGETQYF.

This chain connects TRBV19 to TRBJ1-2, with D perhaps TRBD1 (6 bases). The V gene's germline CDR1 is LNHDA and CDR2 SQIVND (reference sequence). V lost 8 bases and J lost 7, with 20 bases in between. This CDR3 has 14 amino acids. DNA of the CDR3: TGTGCCAGTCGGTCGCAGGGGTTATTATCTGGCTACACCTTC. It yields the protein CASRSQGLLSGYTF.

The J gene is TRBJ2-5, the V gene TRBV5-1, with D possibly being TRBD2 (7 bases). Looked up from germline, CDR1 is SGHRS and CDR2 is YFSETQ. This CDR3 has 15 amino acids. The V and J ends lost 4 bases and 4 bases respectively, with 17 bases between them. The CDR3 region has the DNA TGCGCCAGCAGCCCGGACCCGAGGGGGGGAGAGACCCAGTACTTC. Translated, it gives CASSPDPRGGETQYF.

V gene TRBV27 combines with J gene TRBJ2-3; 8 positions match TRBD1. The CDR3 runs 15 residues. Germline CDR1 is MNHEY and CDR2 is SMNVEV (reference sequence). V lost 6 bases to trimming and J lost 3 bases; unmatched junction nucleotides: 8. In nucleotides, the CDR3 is TGTGCCAGCAGCATCGGCAGGGGGCAAACAGATACGCAGTATTTT. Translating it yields CASSIGRGQTDTQYF.

This CDR3 reads CASRSVPNYGYTF. CDR3 DNA sequence: TGCGCCAGCAGGTCGGTCCCTAACTATGGCTACACCTTC. The V and J genes are TRBV5-1 and TRBJ1-2; no definite D call. The CDR3 is made up of 13 amino acids. Germline assignment: CDR1 SGHRS and CDR2 YFSETQ. Trimming cost V 5 bases and J 0 bases, with 8 bases left between them.

In DNA, the CDR3 is TGCGCCAGCAGCGCCGACAGGGGGCGGAGGAACACTGAAGCTTTCTTT. Protein sequence: CASSADRGRRNTEAFF. V and J are TRBV5-1 and TRBJ1-1; 10 bases line up with TRBD1. The CDR3 covers 16 residues. CDR1 and CDR2 from the germline V gene are SGHRS and YFSETQ. With V trimmed by 4 bases and J by 1 base, 7 bases remained unmatched. The variable domain in full, completed from reference TRBV5-1 and TRBJ1-1, reads KAGVTQTPRYLIKTRGQQVTLSCSPISGHRSVSWYQQTPGQGLQFLFEYFSETQRNKGNFPGRFSGRQFSNSRSEMNVSTLELGDSALYLCASSADRGRRNTEAFFGQGTRLTVV.

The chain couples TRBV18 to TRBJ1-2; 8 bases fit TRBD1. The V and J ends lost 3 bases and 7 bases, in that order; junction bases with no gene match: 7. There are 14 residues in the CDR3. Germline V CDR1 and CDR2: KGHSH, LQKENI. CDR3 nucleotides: TGTGCCAGCTCACCCATGGACAGGGTCAGTGGCTACACCTTC. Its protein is CASSPMDRVSGYTF.

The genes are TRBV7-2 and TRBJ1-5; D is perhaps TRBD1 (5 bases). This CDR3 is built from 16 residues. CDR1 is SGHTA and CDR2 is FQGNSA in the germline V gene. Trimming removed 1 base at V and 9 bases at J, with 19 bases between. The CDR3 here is CASSLVGPYGGRPQHF. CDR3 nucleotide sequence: TGTGCCAGCAGCTTAGTGGGGCCCTATGGGGGGAGGCCCCAGCATTTT.

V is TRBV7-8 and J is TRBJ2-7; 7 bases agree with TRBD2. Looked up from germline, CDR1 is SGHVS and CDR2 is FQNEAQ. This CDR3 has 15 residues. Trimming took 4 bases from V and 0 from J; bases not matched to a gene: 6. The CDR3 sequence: CASSSLGGSSYEQYF. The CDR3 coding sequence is TGTGCCAGCAGCTCCCTCGGGGGGAGCTCCTACGAGCAGTACTTC.

DNA for the CDR3: TGTGCCAGTAGTTCCGGGAGATCGAACACCGGGGAGCTGTTTTTT. Amino acid sequence: CASSSGRSNTGELFF. This sequence joins TRBV19 and TRBJ2-2, with D perhaps TRBD2 (6 bases). The germline V gene has CDR1 LNHDA and CDR2 SQIVND (reference sequence). Trimming stripped 5 bases from V and 0 bases from J, with 10 bases between. The CDR3 is made up of 15 amino acids.

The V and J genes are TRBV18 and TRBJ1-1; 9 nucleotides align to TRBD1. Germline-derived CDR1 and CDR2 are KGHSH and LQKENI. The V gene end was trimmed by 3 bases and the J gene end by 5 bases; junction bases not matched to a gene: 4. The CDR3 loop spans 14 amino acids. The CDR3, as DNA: TGTGCCAGCTCACCTAGACAGGGGGAAACTGAAGCTTTCTTT. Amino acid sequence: CASSPRQGETEAFF.

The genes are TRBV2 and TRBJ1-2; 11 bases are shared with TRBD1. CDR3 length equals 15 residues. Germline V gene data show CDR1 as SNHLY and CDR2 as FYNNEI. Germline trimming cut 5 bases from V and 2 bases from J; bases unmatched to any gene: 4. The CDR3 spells CASSKDRGLNYGYTF. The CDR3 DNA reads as TGTGCCAGCAGTAAGGACAGGGGGCTCAACTATGGCTACACCTTC.

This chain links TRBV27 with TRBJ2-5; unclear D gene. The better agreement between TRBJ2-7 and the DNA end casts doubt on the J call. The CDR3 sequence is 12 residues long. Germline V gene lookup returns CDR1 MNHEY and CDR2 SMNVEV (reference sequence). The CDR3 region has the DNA TGTGCCAGCAGTAGAAACAGCTACGAGCAGTACTTC. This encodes CASSRNSYEQYF.

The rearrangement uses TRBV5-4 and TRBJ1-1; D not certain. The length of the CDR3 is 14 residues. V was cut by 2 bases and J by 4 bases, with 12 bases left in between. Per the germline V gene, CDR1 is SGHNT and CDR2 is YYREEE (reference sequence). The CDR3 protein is CASSFGPSGTEAFF. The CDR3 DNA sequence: TGTGCCAGCAGCTTCGGCCCCTCGGGCACTGAAGCTTTCTTT. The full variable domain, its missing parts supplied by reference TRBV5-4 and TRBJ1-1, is ETGVTQSPTHLIKTRGQQVTLRCSSQSGHNTVSWYQQALGQGPQFIFQYYREEENGRGNFPPRFSGLQFPNYSSELNVNALELDDSALYLCASSFGPSGTEAFFGQGTRLTVV.

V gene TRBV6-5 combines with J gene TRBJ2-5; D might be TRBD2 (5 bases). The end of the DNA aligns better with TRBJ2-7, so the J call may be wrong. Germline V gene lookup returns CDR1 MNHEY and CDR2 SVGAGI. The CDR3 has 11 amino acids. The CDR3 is CASKRTDEQYF. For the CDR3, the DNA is TGTGCCAGCAAGCGGACGGACGAGCAGTACTTC.

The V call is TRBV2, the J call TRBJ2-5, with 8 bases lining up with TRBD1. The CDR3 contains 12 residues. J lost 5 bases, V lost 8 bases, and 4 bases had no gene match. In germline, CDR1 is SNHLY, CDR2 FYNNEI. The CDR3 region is CASAGQGETQYF. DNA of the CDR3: TGTGCCAGCGCCGGACAGGGTGAGACCCAGTACTTC.

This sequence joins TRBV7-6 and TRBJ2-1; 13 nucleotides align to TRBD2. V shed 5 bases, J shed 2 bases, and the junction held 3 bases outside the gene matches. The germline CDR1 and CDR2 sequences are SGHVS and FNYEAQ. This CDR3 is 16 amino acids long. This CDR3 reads CASSRGLAGAYNEQFF. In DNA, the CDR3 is TGTGCCAGCAGCCGAGGACTAGCGGGAGCCTACAATGAGCAGTTCTTC.